This T cell receptor (beta chain) originates from a study of siplizumab effects on memory and regulatory T cells. Findings of the study overall: Tracing alloreactive clones into unstimulated subsets worked for only a minor fraction of them.

In regard to this clone: No antigen is known for it.

Some clones are missing from TCRdb's copy, which holds only in-frame ones; the method was immunoSEQ multiplex PCR. The sample has over 85,000 clones; about nine tenths are singletons. Germline CDR1 reads SGHRS; CDR2 reads YFSETQ. V dropped 4 bases and J dropped 3 bases, with 13 bases sitting between them. The CDR3 is made up of 15 amino acids. Sequenced: CD4+ T cells sorted from blood. The TCR comes from a human donor in good health. The V call is TRBV5-1, the J call TRBJ1-4; possibly TRBD1 for D (6 bases). CDR3 sequence reads: CASSVQGLSNEKLFF. The CDR3 DNA reads TGCGCCAGCAGCGTACAGGGTTTATCTAATGAAAAACTGTTTTTT.